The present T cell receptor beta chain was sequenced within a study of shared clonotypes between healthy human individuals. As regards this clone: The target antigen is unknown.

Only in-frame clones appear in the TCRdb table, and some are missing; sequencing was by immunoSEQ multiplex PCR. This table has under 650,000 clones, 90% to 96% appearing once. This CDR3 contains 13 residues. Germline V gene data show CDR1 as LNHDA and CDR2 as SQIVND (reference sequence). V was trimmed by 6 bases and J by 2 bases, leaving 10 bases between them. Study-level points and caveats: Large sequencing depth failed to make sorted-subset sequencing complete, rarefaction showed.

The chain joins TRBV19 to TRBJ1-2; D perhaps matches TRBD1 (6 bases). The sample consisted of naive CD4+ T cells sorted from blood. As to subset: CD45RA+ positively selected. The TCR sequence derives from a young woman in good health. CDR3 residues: CASRRDNNYGYTF. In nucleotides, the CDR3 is TGTGCCAGTAGAAGGGACAACAACTATGGCTACACCTTC.